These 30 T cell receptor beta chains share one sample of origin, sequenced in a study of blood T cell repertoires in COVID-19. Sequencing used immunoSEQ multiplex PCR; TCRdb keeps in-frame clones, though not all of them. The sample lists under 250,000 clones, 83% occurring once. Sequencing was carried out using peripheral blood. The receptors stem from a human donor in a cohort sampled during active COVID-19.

CDR3 DNA: TGTGCCAGCAGCTTGGGGACAGGGGCTAACTATGGCTACACCTTC. Its translation: CASSLGTGANYGYTF. The chain links TRBV11-2 to TRBJ1-2; 10 bases are a match to TRBD1. After removal of 3 bases from V and 0 bases from J, the junction contained 1 base not matched to a gene. The CDR3 runs 15 residues. Germline values: CDR1 SGHAT, CDR2 FQNNGV.

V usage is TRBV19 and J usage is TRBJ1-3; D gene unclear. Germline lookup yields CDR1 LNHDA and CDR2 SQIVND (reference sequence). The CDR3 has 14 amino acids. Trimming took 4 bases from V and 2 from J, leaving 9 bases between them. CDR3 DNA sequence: TGTGCCAGTAGTAACGGGATTACTGGAAACACCATATATTTT. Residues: CASSNGITGNTIYF.

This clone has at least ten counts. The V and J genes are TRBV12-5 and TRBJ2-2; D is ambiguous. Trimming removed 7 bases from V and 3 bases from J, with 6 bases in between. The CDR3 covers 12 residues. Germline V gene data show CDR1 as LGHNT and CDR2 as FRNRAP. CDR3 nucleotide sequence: TGTGCTAGTGCCTCTCACACCGGGGAGCTGTTTTTT. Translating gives CASASHTGELFF.

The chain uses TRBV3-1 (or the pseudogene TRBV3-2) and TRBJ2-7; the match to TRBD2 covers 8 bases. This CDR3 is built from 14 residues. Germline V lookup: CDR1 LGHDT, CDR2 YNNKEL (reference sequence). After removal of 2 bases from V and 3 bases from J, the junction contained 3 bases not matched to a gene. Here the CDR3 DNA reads TGTGCCAGCAGCCAAACTAGCGGCCTCTACGAGCAGTACTTC. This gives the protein CASSQTSGLYEQYF.

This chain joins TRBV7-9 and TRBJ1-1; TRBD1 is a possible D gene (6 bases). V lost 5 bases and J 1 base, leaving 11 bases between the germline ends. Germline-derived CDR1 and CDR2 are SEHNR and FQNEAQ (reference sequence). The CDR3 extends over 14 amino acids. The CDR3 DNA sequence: TGTGCCAGCAGCCTACAACAGGGGAACACTGAAGCTTTCTTT. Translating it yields CASSLQQGNTEAFF.

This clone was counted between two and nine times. The CDR3: CASSPQGTSTNEQFF. For the CDR3, the DNA is TGTGCCAGCTCACCACAGGGGACTAGCACCAATGAGCAGTTCTTC. V and J are TRBV18 and TRBJ2-1; 9 nucleotides agree with TRBD2. CDR1 KGHSH and CDR2 LQKENI come from the germline V gene. V was clipped by 1 base and J by 6 bases; unmatched bases: 4. The CDR3 loop spans 15 amino acids.

This CDR3 reads CASSLYRGKYTDTQYF. CDR3 DNA: TGTGCCAGCAGCTTATATAGGGGAAAGTATACAGATACGCAGTATTTT. The rearrangement joins TRBV7-9 to TRBJ2-3, with a weak D call TRBD1 (5 bases). The CDR3 loop spans 16 amino acids. V was shortened by 2 bases and J by 3 bases, with 15 bases between the two germline ends. Germline loops: CDR1 SEHNR, CDR2 FQNEAQ (reference sequence).

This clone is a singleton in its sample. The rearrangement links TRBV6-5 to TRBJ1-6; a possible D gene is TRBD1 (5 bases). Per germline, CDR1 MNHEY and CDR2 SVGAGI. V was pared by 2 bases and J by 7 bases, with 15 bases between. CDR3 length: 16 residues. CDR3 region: CASSYGGSGGNSPLHF. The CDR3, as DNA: TGTGCCAGCAGTTACGGAGGCTCGGGGGGAAATTCACCCCTCCACTTT.

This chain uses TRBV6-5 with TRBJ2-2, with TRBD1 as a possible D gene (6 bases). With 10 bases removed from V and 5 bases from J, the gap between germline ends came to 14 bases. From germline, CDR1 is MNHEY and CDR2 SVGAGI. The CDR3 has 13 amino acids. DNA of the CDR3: TGTGCCACCTTAACAGGGCAAACCGGGGAGCTGTTTTTT. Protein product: CATLTGQTGELFF.

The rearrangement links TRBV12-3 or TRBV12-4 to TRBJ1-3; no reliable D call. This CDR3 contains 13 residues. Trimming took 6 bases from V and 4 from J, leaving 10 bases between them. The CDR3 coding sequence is TGTGCCAGCAGCCCCACGACAGGAAACACCATATATTTT. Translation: CASSPTTGNTIYF.

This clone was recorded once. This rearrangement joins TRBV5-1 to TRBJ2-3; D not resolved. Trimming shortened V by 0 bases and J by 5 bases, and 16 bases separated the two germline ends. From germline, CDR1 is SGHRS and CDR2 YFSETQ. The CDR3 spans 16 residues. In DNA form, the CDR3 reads TGCGCCAGCAGCTTGGTCGGATCCCAAAGAGGAGATACGCAGTATTTT. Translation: CASSLVGSQRGDTQYF.

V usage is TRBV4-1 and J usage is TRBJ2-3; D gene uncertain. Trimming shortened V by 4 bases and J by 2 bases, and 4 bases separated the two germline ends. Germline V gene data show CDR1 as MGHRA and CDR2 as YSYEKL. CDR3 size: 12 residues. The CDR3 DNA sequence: TGCGCCAGCAGCCCAAACACAGATACGCAGTATTTT. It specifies CASSPNTDTQYF.

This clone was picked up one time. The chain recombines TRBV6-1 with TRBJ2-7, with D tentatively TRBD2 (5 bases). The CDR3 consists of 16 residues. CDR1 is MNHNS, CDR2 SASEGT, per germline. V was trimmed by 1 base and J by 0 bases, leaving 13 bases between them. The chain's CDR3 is CASSEDGGWSSYEQYF. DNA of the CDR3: TGTGCCAGCAGTGAAGACGGCGGGTGGTCCTCCTACGAGCAGTACTTC.

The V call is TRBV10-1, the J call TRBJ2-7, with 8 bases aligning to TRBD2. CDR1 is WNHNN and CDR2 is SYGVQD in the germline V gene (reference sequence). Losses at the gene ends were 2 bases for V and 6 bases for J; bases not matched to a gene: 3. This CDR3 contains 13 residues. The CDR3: CASSELTSAEQYF. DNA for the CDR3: TGCGCCAGCAGTGAGCTGACTAGCGCCGAGCAGTACTTC.

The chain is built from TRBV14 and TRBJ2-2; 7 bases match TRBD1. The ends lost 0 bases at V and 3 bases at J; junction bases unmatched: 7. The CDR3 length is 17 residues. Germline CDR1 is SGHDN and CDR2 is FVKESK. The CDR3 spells CASSQDLAGGYTGELFF. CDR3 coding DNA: TGTGCCAGCAGCCAAGATTTAGCAGGGGGATACACCGGGGAGCTGTTTTTT.

CDR3 loop: CASSLSQEEKLFF. Written as DNA, the CDR3 is TGTGCCAGCAGTTTATCCCAGGAAGAAAAACTGTTTTTT. The chain is built from TRBV12-3 or TRBV12-4 and TRBJ1-4; the D is unclear. The V gene lost 2 bases and the J gene lost 8 bases, with 9 bases spanning the gap. The CDR3 consists of 13 residues.

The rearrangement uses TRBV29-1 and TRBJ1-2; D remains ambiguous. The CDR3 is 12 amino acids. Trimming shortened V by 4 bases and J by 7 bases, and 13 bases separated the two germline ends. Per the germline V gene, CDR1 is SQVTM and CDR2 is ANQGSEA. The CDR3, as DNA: TGCAGCGTTGCAAGAGAGGGCAGTGGCTACACCTTC. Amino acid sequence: CSVAREGSGYTF.

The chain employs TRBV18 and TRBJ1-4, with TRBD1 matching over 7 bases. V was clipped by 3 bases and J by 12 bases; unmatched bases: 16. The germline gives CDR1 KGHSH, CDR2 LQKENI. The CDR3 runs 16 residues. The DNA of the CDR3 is TGTGCCAGCTCACCTTTCGACAGGGCGGCACACGGGGAACTGTTTTTT. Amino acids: CASSPFDRAAHGELFF.

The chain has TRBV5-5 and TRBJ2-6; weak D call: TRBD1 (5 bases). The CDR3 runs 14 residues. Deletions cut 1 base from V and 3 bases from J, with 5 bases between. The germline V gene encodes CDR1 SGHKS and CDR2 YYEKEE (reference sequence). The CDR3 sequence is CASSLTGGANVLTF. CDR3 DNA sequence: TGTGCCAGCAGCTTGACAGGTGGGGCCAACGTCCTGACTTTC.

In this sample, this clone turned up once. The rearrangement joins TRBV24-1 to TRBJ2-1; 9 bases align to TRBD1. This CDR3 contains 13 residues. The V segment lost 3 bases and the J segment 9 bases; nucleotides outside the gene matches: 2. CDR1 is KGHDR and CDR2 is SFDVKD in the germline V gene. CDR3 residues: CATSDTGGFEQFF. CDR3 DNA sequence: TGTGCCACCAGTGATACAGGGGGCTTTGAGCAGTTCTTC.

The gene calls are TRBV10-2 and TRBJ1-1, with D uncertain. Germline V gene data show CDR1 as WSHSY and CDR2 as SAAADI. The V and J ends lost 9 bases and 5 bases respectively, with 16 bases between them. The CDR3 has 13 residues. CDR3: CASTDTIPTEAFF. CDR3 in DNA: TGCGCCAGTACTGACACCATCCCGACTGAAGCTTTCTTT.

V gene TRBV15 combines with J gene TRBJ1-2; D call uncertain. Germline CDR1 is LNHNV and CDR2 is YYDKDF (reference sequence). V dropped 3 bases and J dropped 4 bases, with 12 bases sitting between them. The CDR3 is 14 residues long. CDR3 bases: TGTGCCACCAGCAGTTTCAGGACTACCTATGGCTACACCTTC. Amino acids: CATSSFRTTYGYTF.

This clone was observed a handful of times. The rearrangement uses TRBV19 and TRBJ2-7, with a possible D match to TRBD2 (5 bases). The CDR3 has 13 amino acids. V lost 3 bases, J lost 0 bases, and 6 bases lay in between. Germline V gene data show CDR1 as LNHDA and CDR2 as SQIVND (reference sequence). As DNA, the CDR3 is TGTGCCAGTAGTATTACTAGCTCCTACGAGCAGTACTTC. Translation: CASSITSSYEQYF.

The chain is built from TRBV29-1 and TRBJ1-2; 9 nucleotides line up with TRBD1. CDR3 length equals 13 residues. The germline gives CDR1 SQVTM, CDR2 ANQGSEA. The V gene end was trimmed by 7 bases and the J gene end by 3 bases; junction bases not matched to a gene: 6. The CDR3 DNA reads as TGCAGCGCGGGGGACAGGGACGACTATGGCTACACCTTC. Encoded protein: CSAGDRDDYGYTF.

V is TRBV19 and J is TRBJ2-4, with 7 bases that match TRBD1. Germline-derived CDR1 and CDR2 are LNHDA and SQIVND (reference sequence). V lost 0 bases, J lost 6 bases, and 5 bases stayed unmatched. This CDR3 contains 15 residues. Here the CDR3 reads CASSIDRQGRNIQYF. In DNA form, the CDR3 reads TGTGCCAGTAGTATAGATCGACAGGGTAGAAACATTCAGTACTTC. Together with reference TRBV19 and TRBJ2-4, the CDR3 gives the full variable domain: DGGITQSPKYLFRKEGQNVTLSCEQNLNHDAMYWYRQDPGQGLRLIYYSQIVNDFQKGDIAEGYSVSREKKESFPLTVTSAQKNPTAFYLCASSIDRQGRNIQYFGAGTRLSVL.

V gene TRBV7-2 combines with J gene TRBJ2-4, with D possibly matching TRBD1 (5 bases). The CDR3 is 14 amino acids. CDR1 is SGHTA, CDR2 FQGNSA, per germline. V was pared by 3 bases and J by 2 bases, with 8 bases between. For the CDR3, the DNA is TGTGCCAGCAGCTTCGACAGTACCAAAAACATTCAGTACTTC. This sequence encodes CASSFDSTKNIQYF. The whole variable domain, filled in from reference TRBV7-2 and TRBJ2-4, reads GAGVSQSPSNKVTEKGKDVELRCDPISGHTALYWYRQSLGQGLEFLIYFQGNSAPDKSGLPSDRFSAERTGGSVSTLTIQRTQQEDSAVYLCASSFDSTKNIQYFGAGTRLSVL.

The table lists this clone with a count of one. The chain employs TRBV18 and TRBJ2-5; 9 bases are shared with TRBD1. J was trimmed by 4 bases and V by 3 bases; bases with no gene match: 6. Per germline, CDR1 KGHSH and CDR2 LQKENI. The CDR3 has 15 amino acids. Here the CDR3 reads CASSPTQGAGETQYF. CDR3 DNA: TGTGCCAGCTCACCTACACAGGGGGCTGGAGAGACCCAGTACTTC. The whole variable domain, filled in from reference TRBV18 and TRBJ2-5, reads NAGVMQNPRHLVRRRGQEARLRCSPMKGHSHVYWYRQLPEEGLKFMVYLQKENIIDESGMPKERFSAEFPKEGPSILRIQQVVRGDSAAYFCASSPTQGAGETQYFGPGTRLLVL.

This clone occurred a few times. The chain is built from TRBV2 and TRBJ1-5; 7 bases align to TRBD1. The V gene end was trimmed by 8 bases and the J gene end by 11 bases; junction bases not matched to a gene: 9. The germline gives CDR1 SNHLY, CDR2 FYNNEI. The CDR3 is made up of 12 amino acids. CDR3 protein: CASGQVGWTQHF. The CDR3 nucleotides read TGTGCCAGCGGACAGGTCGGTTGGACCCAGCATTTT.

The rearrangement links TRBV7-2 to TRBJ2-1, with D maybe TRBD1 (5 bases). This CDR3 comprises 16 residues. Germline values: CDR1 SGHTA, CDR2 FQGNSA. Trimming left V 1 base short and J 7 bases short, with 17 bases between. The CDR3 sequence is CASSLVVRVGRNEQFF. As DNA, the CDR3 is TGTGCCAGCAGCTTAGTCGTCAGGGTCGGACGGAATGAGCAGTTCTTC.

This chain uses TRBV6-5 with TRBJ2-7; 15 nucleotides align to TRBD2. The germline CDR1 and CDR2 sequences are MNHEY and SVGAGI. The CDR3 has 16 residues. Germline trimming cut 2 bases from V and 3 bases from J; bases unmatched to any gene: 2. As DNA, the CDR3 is TGTGCCAGCAGTTACGGGACTAGCGGGGGGTTCTACGAGCAGTACTTC. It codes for CASSYGTSGGFYEQYF.